This T cell receptor beta chain emerged from a study of blood T cells in healthy people across ages. The CDR3 spans 17 residues. The V end lost 0 bases, the J end lost 7 bases, and 19 bases lay between the germline ends. The germline V gene has CDR1 LGHDT and CDR2 YNNKEL (reference sequence). With a J-beta primer mix and a sample-barcoded 5' primer, a second PCR ran about 7 to 12 cycles. TCRdb re-called the 5' RACE reads with MiXCR, one entry per CDR3 protein. The data show 600,000 to 850,000 distinct CDR3 sequences, roughly 44% seen once. This clonotype was counted ten times or more. The TCR sequence derives from a woman aged 60-75 years in good health. The sample consisted of blood. The gene calls are TRBV3-1 and TRBJ2-1; weak D call: TRBD2 (5 bases). In DNA, the CDR3 is TGTGCCAGCAGCCAAGATCGAGGGTCCAGGTTACTAAATGAGCAGTTCTTC. Translating gives CASSQDRGSRLLNEQFF.